This T cell receptor (beta chain) appears in the sequencing data of a study of T cells expressing NK-cell markers. For the study at large: Sorted CD3+CD56+NKG2C+, CD3+CD56+NKG2C- and CD3+CD56-NKG2C+ T cells supplied TCR beta repertoires.

Germline assignment: CDR1 DFQATT and CDR2 SNEGSKA (reference sequence). The CDR3 runs 13 residues. Study-level findings and limits: Whether the expanded NKG2C+ T cell clones recognized HCMV remained unclear.

TCR beta libraries carry UMIs added by 5'RACE template switching. TCRdb reprocessed the 5' RACE reads and keeps a single row for each CDR3 protein, giving no DNA. In total, the table holds 250,000 or so distinct CDR3 sequences. A note on this clonotype: Its antigen is as yet unknown.

The rearrangement uses TRBV20-1 and TRBJ2-7. The receptor was derived from a woman between 18 and 69 years old in good health. Sequencing input: blood T cells: a sorted CD56 or NKG2C T cell subset, CD4+ or CD8+ T cells, or bulk PBMC T cells (not recorded which). The CDR3 loop is CSAIRQGSYEQYF.